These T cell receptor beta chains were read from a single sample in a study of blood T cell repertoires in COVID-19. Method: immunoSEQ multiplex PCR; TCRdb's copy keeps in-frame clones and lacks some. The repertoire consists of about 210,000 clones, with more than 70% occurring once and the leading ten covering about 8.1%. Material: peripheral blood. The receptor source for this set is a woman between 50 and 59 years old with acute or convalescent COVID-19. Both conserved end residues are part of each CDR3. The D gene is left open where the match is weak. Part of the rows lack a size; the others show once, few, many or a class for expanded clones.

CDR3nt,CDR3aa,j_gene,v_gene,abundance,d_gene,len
TGTGCCAGAAGCACTCCTGGGGGGGACCCTTCCTACGAGCAGTACTTC,CARSTPGGDPSYEQYF,TRBJ2-7,TRBV5-3,.,TRBD2,16
TGTGCCATCCAGGACTCGAGAGACAATGAGCAGTTCTTC,CAIQDSRDNEQFF,TRBJ2-1,TRBV15,.,.,13
TGTGCCATAGGGGACAGGTCACTCGCCGGCAATGAGCAGTTCTTC,CAIGDRSLAGNEQFF,TRBJ2-1,TRBV24-1,.,TRBD1,15
TGTGCCAGCAGCATTGGACAGGGGGCGCGAGGCTACACCTTC,CASSIGQGARGYTF,TRBJ1-2,TRBV3-1/TRBV3-2,few,TRBD1,14
TGTGCCCCGGACAACCAGACTAGCGGCGTCTACAATGAGCAGTTCTTC,CAPDNQTSGVYNEQFF,TRBJ2-1,TRBV24-1,.,TRBD2,16
TGTGCCAGCAGACCCGACACCAACCAAGAGACCCAGTACTTC,CASRPDTNQETQYF,TRBJ2-5,TRBV2,.,.,14
TGTGCCAGCAGCTCAGGGTTGGGTTCACCCCTCCACTTT,CASSSGLGSPLHF,TRBJ1-6,TRBV7-9,.,.,13
TGTGCCAGCAGCAAGATACCGGGTCTTCCAGGGGGCATGGCCAAAAACATTCAGTACTTC,CASSKIPGLPGGMAKNIQYF,TRBJ2-4,TRBV21-1,.,.,20
TGTGCCAGCAGTGAAGGATTCGGGACACCCTCCTACGAGCAGTACTTC,CASSEGFGTPSYEQYF,TRBJ2-7,TRBV2,.,.,16
TGTGCCAGCTTTTGGACAGGGGACCCAAACCCCGAGCAGTACTTC,CASFWTGDPNPEQYF,TRBJ2-7,TRBV5-6,once,TRBD1,15
TGCAGCGTTGAAGGGGGGACAGGTTCGAGCTCTGGAAACACCATATATTTT,CSVEGGTGSSSGNTIYF,TRBJ1-3,TRBV29-1,.,TRBD1,17
TGTGCCAGCAGCCCGGGACTAGCGGTTTACAATGAGCAGTTCTTC,CASSPGLAVYNEQFF,TRBJ2-1,TRBV13,.,TRBD2,15
TGTGCCACTTCAGACAGGGGTCGAACCCGACAGCGGGAGGTATACAATGAGCAGTTCTTC,CATSDRGRTRQREVYNEQFF,TRBJ2-1,TRBV19,.,.,20
TGTGCCTGGAGTATCGGGAAAAATGAAAAACTGTTTTTT,CAWSIGKNEKLFF,TRBJ1-4,TRBV30,.,.,13
TGTGCCAGTAGTCGGGACAGTAATGAAAAACTGTTTTTT,CASSRDSNEKLFF,TRBJ1-4,TRBV19,.,TRBD1,13
TGTGCCAGCAGCCACTCCTCTACGGATGAGCAGTTCTTC,CASSHSSTDEQFF,TRBJ2-1,TRBV7-3,.,.,13
TGTGCCAGCAGCCGTGGACTTCAAAACACAGATACGCAGTATTTT,CASSRGLQNTDTQYF,TRBJ2-3,TRBV3-1/TRBV3-2,.,.,15
TGTGCCAGCAGTTTCATAGCGGGAGGGCAGTTCTTC,CASSFIAGGQFF,TRBJ2-1,TRBV11-2,.,TRBD2,12
TGTGCCAGCAGCTCGTTTACACTAGAAGGAGAGACCCAGTACTTC,CASSSFTLEGETQYF,TRBJ2-5,TRBV7-2,.,.,15
TGTGCCAGCAGCTCGTCCGGGACTAGCCTCCTCGAGCAGTACTTC,CASSSSGTSLLEQYF,TRBJ2-7,TRBV7-2,.,TRBD2,15
TGCGCCAGCAAAAGGGGGCTAGAAGAGACCCAGTACTTC,CASKRGLEETQYF,TRBJ2-5,TRBV10-2,.,TRBD1,13
TGCGCCAGCATCCGGGACATAGGTTCACCCCTCCACTTT,CASIRDIGSPLHF,TRBJ1-6,TRBV10-2,.,.,13